These 8 T cell receptor beta chains originate from one sample sequenced in a study of cytomegalovirus exposure and HLA in healthy donors. Clones were read by immunoSEQ multiplex PCR, and TCRdb kept only the in-frame ones, dropping some. The data show roughly 58,000 clones, 75% to 95% seen once. Sequencing used PBMCs. The receptors come from a man aged 18 to 29 in good health and CMV-seronegative.

V usage is TRBV6-5 and J usage is TRBJ2-5; D might be TRBD2 (6 bases). The CDR3 spans 16 residues. Deletions cut 0 bases from V and 4 bases from J, with 15 bases between. Germline V gene lookup returns CDR1 MNHEY and CDR2 SVGAGI. CDR3 region: CASSYSSTQGGETQYF. The CDR3 DNA sequence: TGTGCCAGCAGTTACTCGTCCACCCAGGGAGGAGAGACCCAGTACTTC.

The chain is built from TRBV27 and TRBJ2-5; 14 nucleotides align to TRBD2. Trimming at V came to 9 bases and at J to 5 bases, leaving 17 bases not matched to a gene. Germline loops: CDR1 MNHEY, CDR2 SMNVEV (reference sequence). The CDR3 has 18 amino acids. The CDR3 spells CARRLELGRLAGGETQYF. CDR3 sequence (DNA): TGTGCCAGGCGTTTAGAATTGGGCCGACTAGCGGGGGGGGAGACCCAGTACTTC.

The J gene is TRBJ2-1, the V gene TRBV6-1; 8 nucleotides align to TRBD1. V was clipped by 4 bases and J by 8 bases; unmatched bases: 10. CDR3 length: 15 residues. Germline V gene lookup returns CDR1 MNHNS and CDR2 SASEGT. The CDR3 nucleotides are TGTGCCAGCAGTGCGCGACAGGGGTTGGCGGATGAGCAGTTCTTC. Its protein product is CASSARQGLADEQFF.

The V gene is TRBV28, the J gene TRBJ1-2; D is unresolved. The V and J ends lost 4 bases and 6 bases respectively, with 12 bases between them. This CDR3 contains 13 residues. Germline V gene data show CDR1 as MDHEN and CDR2 as SYDVKM. As DNA, the CDR3 is TGTGCCAGCAGTTCGCCGACATGGGATGGCTACACCTTC. Translated: CASSSPTWDGYTF.

This rearrangement joins TRBV27 to TRBJ1-5; maybe TRBD1 (6 bases). Germline CDR1 reads MNHEY; CDR2 reads SMNVEV (reference sequence). Trimming removed 7 bases at V and 3 bases at J, with 16 bases between. The CDR3 runs 15 residues. The CDR3 DNA sequence: TGTGCCAGCAAGACCGGACAGCTAGACAATCAGCCCCAGCATTTT. Amino acids: CASKTGQLDNQPQHF.

The chain employs TRBV6-1 and TRBJ2-3, with TRBD2 identical over 9 bases. The V and J ends lost 11 bases and 0 bases, in that order; junction bases with no gene match: 3. Germline CDR1 is MNHNS and CDR2 is SASEGT. The CDR3 has 13 amino acids. The CDR3: CAGTSGSTDTQYF. Written as DNA, the CDR3 is TGTGCCGGAACTAGCGGGAGCACAGATACGCAGTATTTT.

The genes are TRBV27 and TRBJ1-2; TRBD1 is a possible D gene (6 bases). Looked up from germline, CDR1 is MNHEY and CDR2 is SMNVEV (reference sequence). The CDR3 totals 14 residues. V was clipped by 10 bases and J by 4 bases, with 19 bases between them. The CDR3 loop reads CATRPFRGPYGYTF. CDR3 DNA: TGTGCCACCCGCCCATTCAGGGGACCCTATGGCTACACCTTC.

This clone was observed a handful of times. J is TRBJ2-2 and V is TRBV5-8; D call uncertain. The CDR3 sequence is 14 residues long. V lost 0 bases and J lost 7, with 10 bases in between. Germline CDR1 reads SGHTS; CDR2 reads YDEGEE. The CDR3 bases are TGTGCCAGCAGCTTGGGGCTAGGTGGCGGGGAGCTGTTTTTT. Translating gives CASSLGLGGGELFF.